This entry concerns a single T cell receptor (beta chain). The antigen is not known. The repertoire was sequenced with immunoSEQ multiplex PCR; TCRdb's copy has only in-frame clones and lacks some. The sample records under 700,000 clones, approximately 95% being singletons. CD45RO-negative, CCR7-selected cells formed the naive CD8 fraction, which excluded terminally differentiated effector memory CD45RA+ cells. The sample belongs to a study of shared clonotypes between healthy human individuals. About the research overall: Serving as donors were two women and a few men, whose ages spanned 18 to 49. Per-donor plates numbered three CD4 naive, three CD4 memory, two CD8 naive and one CD8 memory. General observations from the study: Estimated richness values were generally larger in naive subsets than in memory subsets.

The sequenced sample was naive CD8+ T cells sorted from blood. The source is a woman aged 25-40 years in good health.

The chain's CDR3 is CASSPGLTSSYEQYF. The CDR3 nucleotides are TGTGCCAGCAGCCCGGGACTAACCAGCTCCTACGAGCAGTACTTC. This chain links TRBV11-2 with TRBJ2-7, with 7 bases aligning to TRBD2. The CDR3 length is 15 residues. V gave up 5 bases and J gave up 0 bases; unmatched junction bases: 7. Germline loops: CDR1 SGHAT, CDR2 FQNNGV.